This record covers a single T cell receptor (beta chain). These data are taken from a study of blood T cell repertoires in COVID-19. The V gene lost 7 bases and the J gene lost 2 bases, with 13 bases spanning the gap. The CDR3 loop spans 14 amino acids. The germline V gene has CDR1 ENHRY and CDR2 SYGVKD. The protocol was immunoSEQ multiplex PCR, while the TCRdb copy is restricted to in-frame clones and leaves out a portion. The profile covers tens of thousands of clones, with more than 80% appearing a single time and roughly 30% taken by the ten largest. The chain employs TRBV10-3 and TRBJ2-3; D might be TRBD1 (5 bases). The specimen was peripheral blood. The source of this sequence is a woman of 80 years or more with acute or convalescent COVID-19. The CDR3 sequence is CAINWQGDTDTQYF. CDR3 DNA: TGTGCCATCAACTGGCAGGGCGACACAGATACGCAGTATTTT.